This is a list of T cell receptor beta chains from one sample in a study of T cell changes during pregnancy in multiple sclerosis. The assay was immunoSEQ multiplex PCR, and TCRdb's table has in-frame clones only and misses some. The sample has tens of thousands of clones; around 92% are singletons. This sample comprised CD8+ T cells from peripheral blood mononuclear cells, obtained in the third trimester of pregnancy. These receptor sequences come from a female donor with multiple sclerosis, enrolled in a pregnancy study. The CDR3 runs from the conserved cysteine through the conserved F or W.

>TRBJ1-4|TRBV4-1|14
CASSQERVGEKLFF
>TRBJ1-1|TRBV11-2|11
CASSLSSEAFF
>TRBJ2-2|TRBV5-5|14
CASSWAGAAGELFF
>TRBJ1-1|TRBV30|14
CAWREQGFYTEAFF
>TRBJ2-5|TRBV9|16
CASSVGSGGAGETQYF
>TRBJ2-1|TRBV6-1|14
CASSDVAGGPEQFF
>TRBJ1-6|TRBV15|15
CATSTIGEGNSPLHF
>TRBJ2-7|TRBV4-1|18
CASSQEELASGGAYEQYF
>TRBJ2-7|TRBV7-9|16
CASSLVRTGGLDEQYF
>TRBJ2-5|TRBV10-2|15
CATQTVTDGKETQYF
>TRBJ1-2|TRBV27|13
CASSLGGALGYTF
>TRBJ2-3|TRBV7-6|14
CASSLEAWADTQYF
>TRBJ2-7|TRBV15|14
CATSLAGADYEQYF
>TRBJ2-1|TRBV12-5|17
CASGLVQVAGSYNEQFF
>TRBJ1-2|TRBV5-6|13
CASRSGTAYGYTF
>TRBJ2-3|TRBV7-6|17
CASSLAVAGDYTDTQYF
>TRBJ2-5|TRBV5-1|15
CASSVTSGGAETQYF
>TRBJ1-1|TRBV6-1|11
CATKEVAEAFF
>TRBJ2-7|TRBV11-3|11
CASSYGYEQYF
>TRBJ2-5|TRBV9|13
CASTIAGEETQYF
>TRBJ2-7|TRBV11-2|17
CASSLDQSGGLSGEQYF
>TRBJ2-5|TRBV5-6|15
CASSLGMSGMETQYF
>TRBJ2-5|TRBV7-9|16
CASSFSGRGERETQYF
>TRBJ2-7|TRBV6-5|15
CASSYSGTSSYEQYF
>TRBJ2-7|TRBV12-1|15
CASSFSSGGAYEQYF
>TRBJ2-7|TRBV15|15
CATSGRQALTDEQYF
>TRBJ1-4|TRBV5-4|14
CASSFQGREEKLFF
>TRBJ2-1|TRBV7-9|12
CASALLGGEQFF
>TRBJ1-4|TRBV4-1|16
CASSQGRTALNEKLFF
>TRBJ1-1|TRBV9|16
CASSADRDRGNTEAFF
>TRBJ1-4|TRBV6-1|13
CAGHGATNEKLFF
>TRBJ2-7|TRBV7-2|15
CASTSEGANPYEQYF
>TRBJ1-3|TRBV7-6|14
CASSLVVSGNTIYF
>TRBJ2-3|TRBV13|13
CASSSGYTDTQYF
>TRBJ1-1|TRBV13|13
CASSLGQNTEAFF
>TRBJ2-7|TRBV5-6|15
CASSFRDRDTYEQYF
>TRBJ2-5|TRBV7-2|16
CASRPIAGGPPETQYF
>TRBJ1-2|TRBV30|13
CAWSAITGFGYTF
>TRBJ2-1|TRBV2|12
CASKTGGYEQFF
>TRBJ2-2|TRBV14|17
CASSQDSTSDLNGELFF
>TRBJ2-6|TRBV27|14
CASKPTGGANVLTF
>TRBJ1-5|TRBV18|17
CASSPHPRLVSDQPQHF
>TRBJ1-1|TRBV9|18
CASSPTLGAGLPNTEAFF
>TRBJ2-1|TRBV13|15
CASSLTGTAYNEQFF
>TRBJ1-2|TRBV29-1|12
CSVDGTGGGYTF